Only a few counts were recorded for the clone carrying this T cell receptor (beta chain). TCRdb reanalysed the RT-PCR reads using MiXCR and keeps one entry per CDR3 protein. The sample yields fewer than 60,000 distinct CDR3 sequences, 13% seen once. This sample is part of a study of patients and donors after allogeneic stem cell transplantation. CDR3 length: 15 amino acids. The germline V gene has CDR1 ENHRY and CDR2 SYGVKD. V was pared by 4 bases and J by 0 bases, with 11 bases between. This sequence was found in a human donor who was either an allogeneic HSCT recipient or a stem cell or donor lymphocyte infusion donor (not recorded which). It is not recorded whose cells these are; they may come from a transplant donor. The V call is TRBV10-3, the J call TRBJ2-3, with a tentative D call TRBD2 (6 bases). The material sequenced was blood, either unsorted or a sorted T cell fraction (not recorded which). As DNA, the CDR3 is TGTGCCATCAGTGTCGGTAGCGGAAGCACAGATACGCAGTATTTT. Protein sequence: CAISVGSGSTDTQYF.